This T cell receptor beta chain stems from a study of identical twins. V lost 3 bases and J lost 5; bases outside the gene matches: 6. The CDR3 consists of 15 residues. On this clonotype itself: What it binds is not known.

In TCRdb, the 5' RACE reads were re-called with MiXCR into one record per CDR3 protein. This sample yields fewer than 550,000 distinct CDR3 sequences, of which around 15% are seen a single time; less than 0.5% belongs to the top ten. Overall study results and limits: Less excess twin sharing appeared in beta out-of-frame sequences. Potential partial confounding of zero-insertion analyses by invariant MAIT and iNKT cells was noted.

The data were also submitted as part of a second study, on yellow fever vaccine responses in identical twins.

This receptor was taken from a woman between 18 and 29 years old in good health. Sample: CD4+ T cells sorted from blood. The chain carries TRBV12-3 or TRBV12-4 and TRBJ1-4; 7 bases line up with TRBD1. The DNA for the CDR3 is TGTGCCAGCAGTTTCGCGGGACAGACGAATGAAAAACTGTTTTTT. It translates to CASSFAGQTNEKLFF.